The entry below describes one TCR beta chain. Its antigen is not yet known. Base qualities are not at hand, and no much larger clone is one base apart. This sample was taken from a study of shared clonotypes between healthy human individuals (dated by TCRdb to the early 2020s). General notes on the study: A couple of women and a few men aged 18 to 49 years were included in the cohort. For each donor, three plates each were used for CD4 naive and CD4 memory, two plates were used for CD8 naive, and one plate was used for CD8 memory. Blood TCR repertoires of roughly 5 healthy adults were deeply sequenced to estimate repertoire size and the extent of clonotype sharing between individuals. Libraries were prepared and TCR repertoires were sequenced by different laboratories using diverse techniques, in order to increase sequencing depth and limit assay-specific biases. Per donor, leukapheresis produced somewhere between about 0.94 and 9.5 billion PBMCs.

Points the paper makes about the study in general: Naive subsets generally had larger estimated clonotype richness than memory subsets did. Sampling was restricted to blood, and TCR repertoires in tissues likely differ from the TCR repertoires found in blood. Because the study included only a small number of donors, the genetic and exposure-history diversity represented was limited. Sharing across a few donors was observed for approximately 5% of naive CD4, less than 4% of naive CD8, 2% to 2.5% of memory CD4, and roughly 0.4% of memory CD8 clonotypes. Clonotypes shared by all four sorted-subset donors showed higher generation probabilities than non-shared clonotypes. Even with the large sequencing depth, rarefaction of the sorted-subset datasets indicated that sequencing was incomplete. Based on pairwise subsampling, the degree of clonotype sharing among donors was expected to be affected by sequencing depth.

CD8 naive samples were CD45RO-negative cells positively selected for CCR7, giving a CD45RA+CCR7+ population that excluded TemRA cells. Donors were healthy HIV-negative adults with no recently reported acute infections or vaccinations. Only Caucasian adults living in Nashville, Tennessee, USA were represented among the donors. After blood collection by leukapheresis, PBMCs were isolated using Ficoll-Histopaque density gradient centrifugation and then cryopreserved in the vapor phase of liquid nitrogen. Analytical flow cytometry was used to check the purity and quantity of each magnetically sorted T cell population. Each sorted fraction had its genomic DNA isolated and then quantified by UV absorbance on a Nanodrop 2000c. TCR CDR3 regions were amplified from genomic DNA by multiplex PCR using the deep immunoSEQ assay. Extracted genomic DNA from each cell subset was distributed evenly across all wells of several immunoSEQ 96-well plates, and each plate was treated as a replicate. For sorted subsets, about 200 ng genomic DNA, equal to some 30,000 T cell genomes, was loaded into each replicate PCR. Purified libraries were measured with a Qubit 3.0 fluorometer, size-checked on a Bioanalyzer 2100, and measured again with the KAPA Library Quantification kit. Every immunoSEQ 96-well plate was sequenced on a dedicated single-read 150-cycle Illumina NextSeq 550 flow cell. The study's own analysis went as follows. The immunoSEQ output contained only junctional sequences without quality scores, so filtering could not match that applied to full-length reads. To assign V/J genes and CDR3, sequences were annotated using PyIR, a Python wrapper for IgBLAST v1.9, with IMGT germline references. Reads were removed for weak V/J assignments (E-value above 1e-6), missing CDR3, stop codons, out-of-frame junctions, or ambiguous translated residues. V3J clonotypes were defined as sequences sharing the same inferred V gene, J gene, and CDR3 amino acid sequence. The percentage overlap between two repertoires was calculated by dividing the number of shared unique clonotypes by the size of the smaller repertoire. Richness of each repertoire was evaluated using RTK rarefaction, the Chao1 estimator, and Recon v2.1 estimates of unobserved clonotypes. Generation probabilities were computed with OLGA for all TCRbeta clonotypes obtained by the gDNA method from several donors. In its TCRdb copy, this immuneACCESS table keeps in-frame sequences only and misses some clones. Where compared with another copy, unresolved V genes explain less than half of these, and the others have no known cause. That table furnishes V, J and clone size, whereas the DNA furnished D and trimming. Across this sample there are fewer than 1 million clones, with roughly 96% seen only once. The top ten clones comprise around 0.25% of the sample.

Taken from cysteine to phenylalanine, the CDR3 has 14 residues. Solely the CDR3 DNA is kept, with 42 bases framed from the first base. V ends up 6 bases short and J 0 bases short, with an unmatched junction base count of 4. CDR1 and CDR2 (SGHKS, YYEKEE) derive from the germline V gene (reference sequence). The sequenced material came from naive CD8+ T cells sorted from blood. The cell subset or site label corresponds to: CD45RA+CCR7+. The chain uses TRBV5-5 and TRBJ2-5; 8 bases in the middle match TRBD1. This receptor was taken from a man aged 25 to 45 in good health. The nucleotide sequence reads TGTGCCAGCACTCAGGGGGCGGACCAAGAGACCCAGTACTTC. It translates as CASTQGADQETQYF.